The 23 T cell receptor beta chains below were found in one sample sequenced in a study of T cell clonotyping in hematopoietic cell transplantation (dated by TCRdb to the early 2020s). This specimen's time point label, interpreted: recipient sample about 28 days before transplant, after cytoreduction. Libraries were made using the immunoSEQ multiplex PCR assay. In TCRdb, the immuneACCESS table is reduced to in-frame sequences with V and J assigned. These tables do not hold every clone; where another copy was compared, an unresolved V gene accounts for under half, and the others remain unexplained. The sample profile shows tens of thousands of clones; 90% to 97% of them were found once. Jointly, the top ten make up 1.5% to 2% of the sample. Here the sequenced sample was peripheral blood mononuclear cells, taken before stem cell transplant. The source of these receptors is a woman aged 50 to 65 with acute myeloid leukemia. Some clones in this sample may be carry-over from other donors' samples.

The chain links TRBV6-5 to TRBJ2-2, with D perhaps matching TRBD1 (6 bases). Germline-derived CDR1 and CDR2 are MNHEY and SVGAGI. CDR3 length: 15 residues. Trimming pared 6 bases from V and 1 base from J, leaving 12 bases between. As DNA, the CDR3 is TGTGCCAGCAGGACCCAGGGGCGGAACACCGGGGAGCTGTTTTTT. Protein product: CASRTQGRNTGELFF.

This rearrangement joins TRBV5-6 to TRBJ1-2; 10 nucleotides line up with TRBD1. The CDR3 is made up of 18 amino acids. J lost 1 base, V lost 4 bases, and 13 bases had no gene match. Germline CDR1 SGHDT, CDR2 YYEEEE. CDR3 in DNA: TGTGCCAGCAGCCAGTTTATCGGGGACAGGGGCCTTAACTATGGCTACACCTTC. Translated, it gives CASSQFIGDRGLNYGYTF.

J is TRBJ1-1 and V is TRBV19; no clear D gene. V dropped 3 bases and J dropped 1 base, with 18 bases sitting between them. Per germline, CDR1 LNHDA and CDR2 SQIVND (reference sequence). The length of the CDR3 is 17 residues. CDR3 bases: TGTGCCAGTAGTATTACAAAGAGCCCTGTTCAGAACACTGAAGCTTTCTTT. It translates to CASSITKSPVQNTEAFF.

The chain uses TRBV28 and TRBJ2-7, with 8 bases lining up with TRBD2. The germline gives CDR1 MDHEN, CDR2 SYDVKM. The CDR3 contains 13 residues. The trim removed 5 bases at V and 5 bases at J, leaving 5 bases unmatched. In nucleotides, the CDR3 is TGTGCCAGCAGTCACCGGGGGGGTGACGAGCAGTACTTC. Encoded protein: CASSHRGGDEQYF.

The chain has TRBV5-6 and TRBJ1-2, with 7 bases that match TRBD1. This CDR3 is 15 amino acids long. Trimming cost V 6 bases and J 8 bases; bases outside gene matches: 16. CDR1 and CDR2 from the germline V gene are SGHDT and YYEEEE. Written as DNA, the CDR3 is TGTGCCAGCAACATACGACAGGGAGGTACGTTCGGCTACACCTTC. Its protein is CASNIRQGGTFGYTF.

This sequence joins TRBV25-1 and TRBJ2-3; TRBD1 is a possible D gene (6 bases). Germline-derived CDR1 and CDR2 are MGHDK and SYGVNS. Trimming cost V 6 bases and J 4 bases, with 8 bases left between them. CDR3 size: 12 residues. The CDR3 nucleotides are TGTGCCAGCAGACAGGGCCCAGATACGCAGTATTTT. Translating gives CASRQGPDTQYF. The entire variable domain, with the rest obtained from reference TRBV25-1 and TRBJ2-3, is as follows: EADIYQTPRYLVIGTGKKITLECSQTMGHDKMYWYQQDPGMELHLIHYSYGVNSTEKGDLSSESTVSRIRTEHFPLTLESARPSHTSQYLCASRQGPDTQYFGPGTRLTVL.

In this sample, this clone turned up a few times. The sample holds other DNA sequences that translate to the same CDR3. This chain uses TRBV7-2 with TRBJ1-4; 7 bases are a match to TRBD1. The germline CDR1 and CDR2 sequences are SGHTA and FQGNSA. Trimming took 5 bases from V and 4 from J; bases not matched to a gene: 7. There are 15 residues in the CDR3. The chain's CDR3 is CASSPRTGNNEKLFF. The CDR3 bases are TGTGCCAGCAGCCCCCGGACAGGAAATAATGAAAAACTGTTTTTT.

The V and J genes are TRBV5-1 and TRBJ2-7; 12 bases are a match to TRBD2. The CDR3 length is 17 residues. Per the germline V gene, CDR1 is SGHRS and CDR2 is YFSETQ. The V segment lost 0 bases and the J segment 1 base; nucleotides outside the gene matches: 5. CDR3 loop: CASSLDPLAGGSYEQYF. CDR3 sequence (DNA): TGCGCCAGCAGCTTGGATCCACTAGCGGGAGGATCCTACGAGCAGTACTTC.

The chain uses TRBV5-1 and TRBJ1-2, with TRBD1 as a possible D gene (5 bases). This CDR3 comprises 14 residues. The germline gives CDR1 SGHRS, CDR2 YFSETQ. V was clipped by 0 bases and J by 3 bases, with 9 bases between them. CDR3 bases: TGCGCCAGCAGCTTGGGGGACGGTGACTATGGCTACACCTTC. It specifies CASSLGDGDYGYTF.

This chain links TRBV7-9 with TRBJ1-2; the D gene is possibly TRBD1 (5 bases). The CDR3 totals 14 residues. Trimming left V 1 base short and J 4 bases short, with 10 bases between. The germline V gene has CDR1 SEHNR and CDR2 FQNEAQ (reference sequence). This CDR3 reads CASSLEQGGYGYTF. As DNA, the CDR3 is TGTGCCAGCAGCTTAGAGCAGGGAGGCTATGGCTACACCTTC.

The genes are TRBV30 and TRBJ2-5; 7 bases match TRBD2. The J segment lost 2 bases and the V segment lost 0 bases, leaving 3 bases of the junction unmatched. CDR1 and CDR2 from the germline V gene are GTSNPN and SVGIG (reference sequence). This CDR3 region has 14 residues. CDR3 amino acids: CAWSVGAGQETQYF. Written as DNA, the CDR3 is TGTGCCTGGAGTGTAGGAGCGGGGCAAGAGACCCAGTACTTC.

This clone is a singleton in its sample. The chain links TRBV9 to TRBJ1-1; no reliable D call. The germline V and J ends were trimmed by 8 bases and 0 bases, with 17 bases remaining between them. Germline CDR1 SGDLS, CDR2 YYNGEE. This CDR3 is 15 amino acids long. CDR3: CASTREGTMNTEAFF. CDR3 nucleotide sequence: TGTGCCAGTACGAGAGAGGGAACTATGAACACTGAAGCTTTCTTT.

The DNA for the CDR3 is TGTGCCAGCGCGGAGGGTAGCGGGGTCGGGGGAACGCAGTATTTT. Its translation is CASAEGSGVGGTQYF. The chain links TRBV7-2 to TRBJ2-3, with 8 bases identical to TRBD2. This CDR3 comprises 15 residues. V trimming: 8 bases; J trimming: 9 bases; junction bases outside the gene matches: 16. CDR1 and CDR2 from the germline V gene are SGHTA and FQGNSA. Looking up the rest from reference TRBV7-2 and TRBJ2-3 gives the full variable domain: GAGVSQSPSNKVTEKGKDVELRCDPISGHTALYWYRQSLGQGLEFLIYFQGNSAPDKSGLPSDRFSAERTGGSVSTLTIQRTQQEDSAVYLCASAEGSGVGGTQYFGPGTRLTVL.

The rearrangement joins TRBV15 to TRBJ2-7; TRBD1 might be the D (6 bases). CDR3 size: 18 residues. Trimming took 0 bases from V and 6 from J, leaving 24 bases between them. Germline V gives CDR1 LNHNV, CDR2 YYDKDF (reference sequence). The CDR3 reads CATSRDYWSGQPTPEQYF. The CDR3 region has the DNA TGTGCCACCAGCAGAGATTATTGGAGTGGACAGCCAACTCCCGAGCAGTACTTC.

This clone was picked up one time. The chain employs TRBV27 and TRBJ2-3; 9 bases are shared with TRBD1. Germline V gene sequence: CDR1 MNHEY, CDR2 SMNVEV (reference sequence). This CDR3 has 17 amino acids. Germline trimming cut 1 base from V and 5 bases from J; bases unmatched to any gene: 10. CDR3: CASSLLATGGHGDTQYF. CDR3 DNA: TGTGCCAGCAGTTTATTGGCGACAGGGGGGCATGGAGATACGCAGTATTTT.

The V and J genes are TRBV6-5 and TRBJ1-3, with 8 bases aligning to TRBD1. The CDR3 contains 14 residues. Germline V CDR1 and CDR2: MNHEY, SVGAGI. J lost 3 bases, V lost 4 bases, and 2 bases had no gene match. CDR3 loop: CASSLDRVGNTIYF. CDR3 DNA: TGTGCCAGCAGTTTGGACAGGGTTGGAAACACCATATATTTT.

V is TRBV2 and J is TRBJ1-2; 7 nucleotides match TRBD1. V lost 1 base, J lost 6 bases, and 2 bases stayed unmatched. The CDR3 is 13 residues long. The germline CDR1 and CDR2 sequences are SNHLY and FYNNEI. DNA for the CDR3: TGTGCCAGCAGTGAAGGCAGGGGGGATGGCTACACCTTC. It translates to CASSEGRGDGYTF.

The genes are TRBV6-5 and TRBJ1-5; 7 positions agree with TRBD1. Per the germline V gene, CDR1 is MNHEY and CDR2 is SVGAGI. The ends lost 2 bases at V and 2 bases at J; junction bases unmatched: 0. CDR3 length: 14 residues. This chain's CDR3 is CASSYDRGNQPQHF. CDR3 bases: TGTGCCAGCAGTTACGACAGGGGCAATCAGCCCCAGCATTTT.

The gene calls are TRBV30 and TRBJ1-6, with D tentatively TRBD1 (5 bases). CDR1 and CDR2 from the germline V gene are GTSNPN and SVGIG (reference sequence). This CDR3 spans 14 amino acids. Trimming took 0 bases from V and 9 from J, leaving 12 bases between them. CDR3 residues: CAWSVLGDTSPLHF. CDR3 DNA: TGTGCCTGGAGTGTACTAGGGGATACTTCACCCCTCCACTTT.

The gene calls are TRBV19 and TRBJ1-2; D is ambiguous. V lost 10 bases and J lost 5, with 14 bases in between. From germline, CDR1 is LNHDA and CDR2 SQIVND (reference sequence). The CDR3 has 12 amino acids. This chain's CDR3 is CATKRAAYGYTF. CDR3 in DNA: TGTGCCACCAAAAGGGCGGCGTATGGCTACACCTTC. The full variable domain, with the rest looked up from reference TRBV19 and TRBJ1-2, is DGGITQSPKYLFRKEGQNVTLSCEQNLNHDAMYWYRQDPGQGLRLIYYSQIVNDFQKGDIAEGYSVSREKKESFPLTVTSAQKNPTAFYLCATKRAAYGYTFGSGTRLTVV.

This clone came up a few times. The V call is TRBV6-5, the J call TRBJ2-1, with TRBD2 matching 10 bases. J gave up 3 bases and V 0 bases, and 2 bases lay outside the gene matches. Germline V gene lookup returns CDR1 MNHEY and CDR2 SVGAGI. This CDR3 contains 16 residues. CDR3 DNA: TGTGCCAGCAGTTACTCGGGGACTAGCGTCTACAATGAGCAGTTCTTC. Protein sequence: CASSYSGTSVYNEQFF.

The chain has TRBV6-5 and TRBJ1-1; D is ambiguous. Trimming left V 6 bases short and J 1 base short, with 9 bases between. This CDR3 spans 13 amino acids. Germline lookup yields CDR1 MNHEY and CDR2 SVGAGI. The CDR3 sequence: CASSQQTNTEAFF. The CDR3 DNA reads TGTGCCAGCAGCCAACAAACGAACACTGAAGCTTTCTTT.

The V call is TRBV4-2, the J call TRBJ2-7; 8 bases are shared with TRBD2. V lost 0 bases and J lost 3; bases outside the gene matches: 7. The CDR3 consists of 16 residues. Germline-derived CDR1 and CDR2 are LGHNA and YNFKEQ. This chain's CDR3 is CASSQDSSGGNYEQYF. In DNA form, the CDR3 reads TGTGCCAGCAGCCAAGATTCAAGCGGGGGTAACTACGAGCAGTACTTC.